This T cell receptor beta chain is drawn from a study of T cell responses to AZD1222 COVID-19 vaccine. The repertoire was sequenced with immunoSEQ multiplex PCR; TCRdb's copy has only in-frame clones and lacks some. Among some 99,000 clones listed, approximately 88% were seen once. This clone appeared a few times. CDR1 and CDR2 from the germline V gene are LGHNA and YNFKEQ. The CDR3 extends over 16 amino acids. Trimming removed 2 bases from V and 5 bases from J, with 16 bases in between. The receptor comes from an adult in good health. V usage is TRBV4-2 and J usage is TRBJ1-5; D may be TRBD1 (5 bases). The specimen was peripheral blood, collected on day 0 of MenACWY control vaccination. The CDR3 loop reads CASSQRDSPWDQPQHF. For the CDR3, the DNA is TGTGCCAGCAGCCAAAGGGACTCCCCCTGGGATCAGCCCCAGCATTTT.